This TCR beta chain came from a study of CD8 T cells in Susac syndrome. CD8+ and CD4+ T cells circulating in blood were sequenced for TCR beta. Relapsing-remitting disease, either stable or active, was present in the treatment-naive patients who were the multiple sclerosis controls. TEMRA cells were FACS-enriched, with CD8+ and CD4+ T cells isolated negatively. Germline V gene data show CDR1 as KGHSH and CDR2 as LQKENI. V gave up 0 bases and J gave up 3 bases; unmatched junction bases: 1. The CDR3 has 15 residues. The authors reverse transcribed roughly 0.5 to 1 ug RNA with random hexamers. Amplification of TCR beta CDR3 used immunoSEQ multiplex PCR across 54 Vbeta and 13 Jbeta. Via MiXCR, TCRdb re-called the immunoSEQ multiplex PCR reads, giving one row per CDR3 protein. The repertoire includes over 130,000 distinct CDR3 sequences, approximately 95% of them detected once, and 0.11% sits in the top ten.

Sequencing was carried out using CD4+ T cells from PBMCs. The clonotype comes from a human donor with multiple sclerosis. This chain links TRBV18 with TRBJ2-3; 9 bases line up with TRBD1. The CDR3 DNA reads TGTGCCAGCTCACCACCGGGACAGGGAACAGATACGCAGTATTTT. Encoded protein: CASSPPGQGTDTQYF.